Listed here are 19 T cell receptor beta chains from one sample, sequenced in a study of T cell responses to AZD1222 COVID-19 vaccine. Produced via immunoSEQ multiplex PCR; TCRdb's table is partial and in-frame only. Of some 140,000 clones in the sample, 91% were seen once. The sequencing used peripheral blood, collected on day 0 of AZD1222 vaccination. The receptor set was obtained from an adult in good health.

The chain combines TRBV28 with TRBJ1-2; the D gene is possibly TRBD1 (5 bases). The CDR3 runs to 14 residues. Trimming left V 6 bases short and J 4 bases short, with 15 bases between. Germline V lookup: CDR1 MDHEN, CDR2 SYDVKM. The CDR3 sequence: CASSSPGGSYGYTF. The CDR3 DNA is TGTGCCAGCAGCTCTCCTGGGGGAAGCTATGGCTACACCTTC.

The V call is TRBV2, the J call TRBJ2-3; a possible D gene is TRBD2 (7 bases). The length of the CDR3 is 14 residues. V shed 8 bases and J shed 6 bases, with 18 bases lying between them. Germline V gene sequence: CDR1 SNHLY, CDR2 FYNNEI. CDR3 sequence reads: CASLRGAYGDTQYF. For the CDR3, the DNA is TGTGCCAGCCTACGGGGGGCGTACGGGGATACGCAGTATTTT.

The genes are TRBV21-1 and TRBJ1-2. TRBV21-1 is classified as a pseudogene. CDR3 length equals 13 residues. For the CDR3, the DNA is TGTGCCAGCAGCAAAGCGGCAGGAGAAGGCTACACCTTC. This translates into CASSKAAGEGYTF.

The chain is built from TRBV4-3 and TRBJ1-3; 9 bases map to TRBD1. Germline values: CDR1 LGHNA, CDR2 YSLEER. With V trimmed by 4 bases and J by 4 bases, 2 bases remained unmatched. The CDR3 has 14 amino acids. The CDR3 spells CASSRGTGGNTIYF. The CDR3 DNA reads TGCGCCAGCAGCCGTGGGACAGGGGGAAACACCATATATTTT.

The V and J genes are TRBV19 and TRBJ1-6, with a tentative D call TRBD1 (5 bases). This CDR3 spans 14 amino acids. Trimming cost V 7 bases and J 8 bases, with 15 bases left between them. The germline gives CDR1 LNHDA, CDR2 SQIVND (reference sequence). The CDR3 sequence is CASKAEGRDSPLHF. DNA of the CDR3: TGTGCCAGTAAAGCCGAGGGGAGGGATTCACCCCTCCACTTT.

The rearrangement links TRBV2 to TRBJ1-2; 10 bases match TRBD1. The junction had 2 bases not matched to a gene; V was cut back by 4 bases and J by 3 bases. Germline V gene lookup returns CDR1 SNHLY and CDR2 FYNNEI. CDR3 size: 14 residues. The CDR3 DNA is TGTGCCAGCAGTGGGGACAGGGGTTACTATGGCTACACCTTC. Translation gives CASSGDRGYYGYTF.

This clone turned up a few times. V gene TRBV6-5 combines with J gene TRBJ1-5; no reliable D call. CDR1 and CDR2 (germline): MNHEY, SVGAGI. The CDR3 is 15 residues long. Trimming took off 10 bases at V and 0 bases at J, with 16 bases between the two ends. Here the CDR3 DNA reads TGTGCCACAACACCTTTGGTTCATAGCAATCAGCCCCAGCATTTT. Its protein product is CATTPLVHSNQPQHF.

This chain uses TRBV11-3 with TRBJ2-5, with no clear D. This CDR3 is 11 amino acids long. CDR1 and CDR2 from the germline V gene are SGHNT and YENEEA. The V gene lost 5 bases and the J gene lost 4 bases, with 5 bases spanning the gap. Written as DNA, the CDR3 is TGTGCCAGCAGCACTGGAGAGACCCAGTACTTC. Translated: CASSTGETQYF.

The chain links TRBV5-4 to TRBJ1-6; D gene uncertain. The V gene's germline CDR1 is SGHNT and CDR2 YYREEE (reference sequence). CDR3 size: 14 residues. The V end lost 4 bases, the J end lost 8 bases, and 13 bases lay between the germline ends. The CDR3 loop reads CASSLILGDSPLHF. The CDR3 DNA sequence: TGTGCCAGCAGCCTCATTCTTGGGGATTCACCCCTCCACTTT.

The V gene is TRBV7-2, the J gene TRBJ1-2; D not resolved. CDR3 size: 15 residues. Germline CDR1 and CDR2: SGHTA and FQGNSA. V was clipped by 1 base and J by 4 bases, with 13 bases between them. CDR3 in DNA: TGTGCCAGCAGCTTAGAGAATCAGCCGACCTATGGCTACACCTTC. Translation: CASSLENQPTYGYTF.

The chain combines TRBV6-5 with TRBJ1-1; 8 bases match TRBD1. The CDR3 contains 14 residues. J was trimmed by 9 bases and V by 8 bases; bases with no gene match: 14. Germline V gene sequence: CDR1 MNHEY, CDR2 SVGAGI. DNA of the CDR3: TGTGCCAGCTCTACCGGGACAGGAGATACCAAAGCTTTCTTT. Protein sequence: CASSTGTGDTKAFF.

V and J are TRBV7-2 and TRBJ1-2; D is perhaps TRBD1 (6 bases). The CDR3 loop spans 16 amino acids. Trimming pared 5 bases from V and 8 bases from J, leaving 24 bases between. Germline CDR1 SGHTA, CDR2 FQGNSA. The CDR3 bases are TGTGCCAGCAGCAGAGCCCGGGACACCGGGTTGGGGGGCTACACCTTC. Translating gives CASSRARDTGLGGYTF.

The V gene is TRBV19, the J gene TRBJ1-1; D is undetermined. The CDR3 spans 15 residues. Trimming pared 0 bases from V and 2 bases from J, leaving 10 bases between. Germline V gene lookup returns CDR1 LNHDA and CDR2 SQIVND (reference sequence). CDR3 sequence reads: CASSIDFSLNTEAFF. CDR3 in DNA: TGTGCCAGTAGTATAGATTTCTCACTTAACACTGAAGCTTTCTTT.

The V call is TRBV5-1, the J call TRBJ2-5; D is perhaps TRBD1 (5 bases). V lost 0 bases and J lost 3, with 9 bases in between. Germline CDR1 reads SGHRS; CDR2 reads YFSETQ. The CDR3 is made up of 14 amino acids. Here the CDR3 DNA reads TGCGCCAGCAGCTTGGTTGCAGGGAAAGAGACCCAGTACTTC. This encodes CASSLVAGKETQYF.

The chain has TRBV5-5 and TRBJ2-7, with TRBD2 matching 7 bases. Germline V gives CDR1 SGHKS, CDR2 YYEKEE (reference sequence). Unmatched junction bases numbered 12, after V lost 2 bases and J lost 1 base. The CDR3 is made up of 17 amino acids. CDR3 protein: CASSFLPSGKGSYEQYF. The CDR3, as DNA: TGTGCCAGCAGCTTTCTCCCGAGCGGGAAGGGTTCCTACGAGCAGTACTTC.

The chain employs TRBV11-1 and TRBJ1-3; no firm D call. The CDR3 contains 14 residues. Per the germline V gene, CDR1 is SGHAT and CDR2 is FQDESV (reference sequence). Deletions cut 2 bases from V and 4 bases from J, with 9 bases between. CDR3 in amino acids: CASSLMGTGNTIYF. CDR3 DNA sequence: TGTGCCAGCAGCTTAATGGGAACGGGAAACACCATATATTTT.

V usage is TRBV15 and J usage is TRBJ1-1; the match to TRBD1 covers 8 bases. The trim removed 2 bases at V and 7 bases at J, leaving 3 bases unmatched. This CDR3 is 13 amino acids long. Germline CDR1 LNHNV, CDR2 YYDKDF (reference sequence). CDR3 DNA sequence: TGTGCCACCAGCAGACGACAGGGGAGTGAAGCTTTCTTT. It codes for CATSRRQGSEAFF. The full variable domain, in which reference TRBV15 and TRBJ1-1 provide the parts outside the CDR3, is DAMVIQNPRYQVTQFGKPVTLSCSQTLNHNVMYWYQQKSSQAPKLLFHYYDKDFNNEADTPDNFQSRRPNTSFCFLDIRSPGLGDTAMYLCATSRRQGSEAFFGQGTRLTVV.

The CDR3 spells CASSPIGDGEKLFF. In DNA form, the CDR3 reads TGCGCCAGCAGCCCCATCGGAGACGGTGAAAAACTGTTTTTT. This chain uses TRBV4-3 with TRBJ1-4; D is uncertain. The CDR3 consists of 14 residues. Germline assignment: CDR1 LGHNA and CDR2 YSLEER. Trimming stripped 4 bases from V and 7 bases from J, with 13 bases between.

The rearrangement links TRBV27 to TRBJ2-7; the match to TRBD1 covers 8 bases. This CDR3 contains 14 residues. The trim removed 6 bases at V and 6 bases at J, leaving 10 bases unmatched. Germline V gene lookup returns CDR1 MNHEY and CDR2 SMNVEV (reference sequence). The CDR3 nucleotides read TGTGCCAGCAGGCTCGGGACAGGATTCTTCGAGCAGTACTTC. Amino acids: CASRLGTGFFEQYF.